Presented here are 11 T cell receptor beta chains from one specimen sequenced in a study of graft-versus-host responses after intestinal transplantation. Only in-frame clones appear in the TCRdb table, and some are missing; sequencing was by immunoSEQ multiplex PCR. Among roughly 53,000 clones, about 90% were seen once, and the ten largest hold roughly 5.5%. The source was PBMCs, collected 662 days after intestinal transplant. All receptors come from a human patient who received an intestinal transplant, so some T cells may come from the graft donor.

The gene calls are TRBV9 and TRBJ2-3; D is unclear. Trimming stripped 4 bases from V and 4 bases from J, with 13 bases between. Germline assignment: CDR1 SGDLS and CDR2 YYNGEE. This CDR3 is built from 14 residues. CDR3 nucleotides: TGTGCCAGCAGCTTCGACCCCCGCCCAGATACGCAGTATTTT. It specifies CASSFDPRPDTQYF.

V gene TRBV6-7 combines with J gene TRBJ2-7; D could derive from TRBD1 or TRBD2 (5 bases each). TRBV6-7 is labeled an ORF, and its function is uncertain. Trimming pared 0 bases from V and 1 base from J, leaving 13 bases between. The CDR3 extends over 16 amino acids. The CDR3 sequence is CASSYSIGDPSYEQYF. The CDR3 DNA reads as TGTGCCAGCAGTTACTCGATCGGGGACCCGTCCTACGAGCAGTACTTC.

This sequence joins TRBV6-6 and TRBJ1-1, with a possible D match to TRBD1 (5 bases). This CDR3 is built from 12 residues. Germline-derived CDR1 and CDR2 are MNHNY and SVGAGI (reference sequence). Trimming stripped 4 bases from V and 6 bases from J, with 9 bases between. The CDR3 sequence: CASSWGDAEAFF. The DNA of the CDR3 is TGTGCCAGCAGTTGGGGGGACGCTGAAGCTTTCTTT.

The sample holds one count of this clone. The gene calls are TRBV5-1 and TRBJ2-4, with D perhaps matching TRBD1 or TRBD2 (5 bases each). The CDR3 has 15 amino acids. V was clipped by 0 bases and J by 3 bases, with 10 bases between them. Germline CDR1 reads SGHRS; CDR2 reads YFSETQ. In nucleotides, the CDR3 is TGCGCCAGCAGCTTGGCCCCAGGGAGCAAAAACATTCAGTACTTC. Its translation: CASSLAPGSKNIQYF.

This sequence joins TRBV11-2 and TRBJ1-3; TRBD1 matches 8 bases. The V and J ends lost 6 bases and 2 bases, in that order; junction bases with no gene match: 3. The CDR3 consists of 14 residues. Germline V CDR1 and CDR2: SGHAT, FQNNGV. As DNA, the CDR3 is TGTGCCAGCAGAACAGGGGGGGCTGGAAACACCATATATTTT. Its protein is CASRTGGAGNTIYF.

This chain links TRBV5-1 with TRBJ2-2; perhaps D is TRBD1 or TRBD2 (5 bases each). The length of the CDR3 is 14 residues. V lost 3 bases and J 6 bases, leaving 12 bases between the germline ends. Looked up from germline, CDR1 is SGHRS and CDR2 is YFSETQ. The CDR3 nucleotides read TGCGCCAGCAGCTCGTTTGGGGGTTCCGGGGAGCTGTTTTTT. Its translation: CASSSFGGSGELFF.

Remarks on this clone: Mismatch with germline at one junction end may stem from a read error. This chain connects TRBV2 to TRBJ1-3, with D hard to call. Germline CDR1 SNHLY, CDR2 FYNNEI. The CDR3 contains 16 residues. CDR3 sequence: CASREGVRNLRNTIYF. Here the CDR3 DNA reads TGTGCCAGCAGAGAAGGAGTCCGAAACCTGAGAAACACCATATATTTT.

The CDR3 spells CASSWGDRQNIQYF. The CDR3 bases are TGTGCCAGCAGCTGGGGGGACAGACAAAACATTCAGTACTTC. V and J are TRBV7-9 and TRBJ2-4; weak D call: TRBD1 (7 bases). This CDR3 contains 14 residues. Germline values: CDR1 SEHNR, CDR2 FQNEAQ (reference sequence). Between the trimmed V and J ends, which lost 4 bases and 5 bases, there was a span of 12 bases.

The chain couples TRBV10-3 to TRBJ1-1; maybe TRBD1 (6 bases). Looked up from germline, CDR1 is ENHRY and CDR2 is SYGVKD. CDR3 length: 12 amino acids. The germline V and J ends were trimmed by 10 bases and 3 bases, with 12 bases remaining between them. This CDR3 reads CATHSGDTEAFF. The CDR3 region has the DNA TGTGCCACGCATTCAGGGGACACTGAAGCTTTCTTT.

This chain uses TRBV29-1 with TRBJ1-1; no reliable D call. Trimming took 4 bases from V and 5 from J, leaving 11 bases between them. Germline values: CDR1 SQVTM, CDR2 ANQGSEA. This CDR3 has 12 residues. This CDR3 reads CSVAEIGTEAFF. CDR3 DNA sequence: TGCAGCGTTGCGGAAATTGGTACTGAAGCTTTCTTT. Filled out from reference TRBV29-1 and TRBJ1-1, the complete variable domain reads SAVISQKPSRDICQRGTSLTIQCQVDSQVTMMFWYRQQPGQSLTLIATANQGSEATYESGFVIDKFPISRPNLTFSTLTVSNMSPEDSSIYLCSVAEIGTEAFFGQGTRLTVV.

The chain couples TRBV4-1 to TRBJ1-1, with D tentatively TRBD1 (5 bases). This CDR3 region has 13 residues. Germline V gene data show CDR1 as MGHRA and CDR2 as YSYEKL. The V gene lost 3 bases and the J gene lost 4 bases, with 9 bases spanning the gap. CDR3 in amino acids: CASSQGVSTEAFF. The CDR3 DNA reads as TGCGCCAGCAGCCAGGGGGTCAGCACTGAAGCTTTCTTT.